What follows are 21 T cell receptor beta chains derived from one specimen sequenced in a study of identical twins. TCRdb itself ran the 5' RACE reads through MiXCR, one entry per CDR3 protein. The data contain about 220,000 distinct CDR3 sequences, over 5% of them singletons. These data also formed part of another study, on T cells expressing NK-cell markers.

Sequenced material: CD8+ T cells sorted from blood. Receptors originate from a young woman in good health.

The V and J genes are TRBV5-5 and TRBJ2-2; D might be TRBD1 (5 bases). The germline V gene encodes CDR1 SGHKS and CDR2 YYEKEE (reference sequence). V lost 0 bases and J 5 bases, leaving 8 bases between the germline ends. The CDR3 extends over 14 amino acids. CDR3 DNA sequence: TGTGCCAGCAGCTTGGCGACAGCTACCGGGGAGCTGTTTTTT. Translating gives CASSLATATGELFF. The complete variable domain, with remaining parts taken from reference TRBV5-5 and TRBJ2-2, reads DAGVTQSPTHLIKTRGQQVTLRCSPISGHKSVSWYQQVLGQGPQFIFQYYEKEERGRGNFPDRFSARQFPNYSSELNVNALLLGDSALYLCASSLATATGELFFGEGSRLTVL.

The gene calls are TRBV9 and TRBJ2-1; 8 bases agree with TRBD2. Trimming took 3 bases from V and 2 from J; bases not matched to a gene: 4. Germline V gene lookup returns CDR1 SGDLS and CDR2 YYNGEE. This CDR3 contains 15 residues. CDR3 loop: CASSERGSAYNEQFF. DNA for the CDR3: TGTGCCAGCAGCGAGCGGGGGTCCGCCTACAATGAGCAGTTCTTC.

The chain couples TRBV11-2 to TRBJ2-7; 8 bases align to TRBD1. Unmatched junction bases numbered 10, after V lost 6 bases and J lost 0 bases. This CDR3 comprises 16 residues. Germline assignment: CDR1 SGHAT and CDR2 FQNNGV. The CDR3 spells CASRPSTGGNSYEQYF. CDR3 DNA sequence: TGTGCCAGCAGACCTTCTACAGGGGGTAACTCCTACGAGCAGTACTTC.

This chain uses TRBV9 with TRBJ2-7; possibly TRBD1 for D (6 bases). The V end lost 2 bases, the J end lost 4 bases, and 16 bases lay between the germline ends. CDR1 is SGDLS and CDR2 is YYNGEE in the germline V gene. The CDR3 extends over 15 amino acids. The CDR3 DNA sequence: TGTGCCAGCAGCGTGAGTGGGGCAAGGGGGTACGAGCAGTACTTC. It is translated as CASSVSGARGYEQYF.

The sample holds many counts of this clonotype. The chain is built from TRBV11-2 and TRBJ1-1, with unresolved D. The CDR3 totals 14 residues. The V end was cut by 0 bases, the J end by 5 bases, with 10 bases between. CDR1 SGHAT and CDR2 FQNNGV come from the germline V gene. The CDR3 reads CASSLDPGFTEAFF. CDR3 DNA sequence: TGTGCCAGCAGCTTAGATCCGGGTTTTACTGAAGCTTTCTTT.

This clonotype was counted at least ten times. CDR3 residues: CASSLAGIHEQYF. For the CDR3, the DNA is TGTGCCAGCAGCTTAGCAGGGATCCACGAGCAGTACTTC. The chain combines TRBV7-9 with TRBJ2-7; unclear D gene. This CDR3 comprises 13 residues. V lost 0 bases and J lost 5, with 8 bases in between. Per germline, CDR1 SEHNR and CDR2 FQNEAQ (reference sequence).

This clonotype was seen ten or more times. J is TRBJ1-5 and V is TRBV3-1; D not resolved. Germline-derived CDR1 and CDR2 are LGHDT and YNNKEL (reference sequence). V shed 0 bases and J shed 9 bases, with 12 bases lying between them. This CDR3 spans 14 amino acids. CDR3 nucleotide sequence: TGTGCCAGCAGCCAAGAGGAAGGACGGGGGCCCCAGCATTTT. It yields the protein CASSQEEGRGPQHF.

This clonotype was observed many times. The J gene is TRBJ2-5, the V gene TRBV27; TRBD2 is a possible D gene (7 bases). Germline loops: CDR1 MNHEY, CDR2 SMNVEV (reference sequence). The V end lost 2 bases, the J end lost 4 bases, and 8 bases lay between the germline ends. This CDR3 contains 13 residues. This CDR3 reads CASSLRGGETQYF. The CDR3 DNA reads TGTGCCAGCAGTTTAAGGGGGGGAGAGACCCAGTACTTC.

The rearrangement joins TRBV9 to TRBJ2-7; TRBD1 aligns across 7 bases. The CDR3 has 13 amino acids. V gave up 5 bases and J gave up 5 bases; unmatched junction bases: 7. CDR1 and CDR2 (germline): SGDLS, YYNGEE. The CDR3 region is CASRKGTDDEQYF. CDR3 coding DNA: TGTGCCAGCAGAAAGGGGACAGACGACGAGCAGTACTTC.

This clonotype has only a few counts. The rearrangement joins TRBV10-3 to TRBJ1-1; D unclear. CDR1 and CDR2 (germline): ENHRY, SYGVKD. The CDR3 extends over 13 amino acids. V gave up 0 bases and J gave up 3 bases, with 5 bases separating them. The CDR3 DNA reads as TGTGCCATCAGTGAGTCCGTGTACACTGAAGCTTTCTTT. This gives the protein CAISESVYTEAFF.

The table lists this clonotype with many counts. The V and J genes are TRBV6-1 and TRBJ1-2; no clear D. The CDR3 has 14 amino acids. Trimming stripped 2 bases from V and 8 bases from J, with 15 bases between. Germline CDR1 is MNHNS and CDR2 is SASEGT. The DNA for the CDR3 is TGTGCCAGCAGTGAACACGCGGAGGGATCCGGCTACACCTTC. Translated, it gives CASSEHAEGSGYTF.

V and J are TRBV6-5 and TRBJ2-1, with D maybe TRBD2 (6 bases). V gave up 1 base and J gave up 6 bases, with 13 bases separating them. The CDR3 extends over 15 amino acids. The germline CDR1 and CDR2 sequences are MNHEY and SVGAGI. The CDR3, as DNA: TGTGCCAGCAGTTACTACGCTGGGGACTCCAATGAGCAGTTCTTC. Translating gives CASSYYAGDSNEQFF.

This chain uses TRBV5-6 with TRBJ2-7, with 10 bases fitting TRBD2. CDR1 and CDR2 from the germline V gene are SGHDT and YYEEEE. V lost 5 bases and J lost 4; bases outside the gene matches: 6. The CDR3 has 14 residues. The DNA of the CDR3 is TGTGCCAGCAGTTCCGGGACTAGCGATTACGAGCAGTACTTC. It codes for CASSSGTSDYEQYF.

This clonotype occurred a few times. The genes are TRBV5-1 and TRBJ2-3; no firm D call. Trimming stripped 6 bases from V and 2 bases from J, with 10 bases between. In germline, CDR1 is SGHRS, CDR2 YFSETQ. The CDR3 sequence is 13 residues long. CDR3 residues: CASTTYFTDTQYF. The CDR3 DNA is TGCGCCAGCACCACCTACTTCACAGATACGCAGTATTTT.

V gene TRBV9 combines with J gene TRBJ2-5, with a tentative D call TRBD1 (6 bases). CDR3 size: 15 residues. V lost 0 bases, J lost 1 base, and 10 bases lay in between. From germline, CDR1 is SGDLS and CDR2 YYNGEE. The CDR3 DNA follows: TGTGCCAGCAGCGTAGGAACAGGGACCCAAGAGACCCAGTACTTC. It codes for CASSVGTGTQETQYF.

At least ten counts were recorded for this clonotype. The chain employs TRBV5-6 and TRBJ2-1; TRBD1 aligns across 7 bases. CDR1 is SGHDT, CDR2 YYEEEE, per germline. Losses at the gene ends were 2 bases for V and 7 bases for J; bases not matched to a gene: 6. This CDR3 spans 14 amino acids. CDR3 in DNA: TGTGCCAGCAGCTTTGGGACAGCCGGGAATGAGCAGTTCTTC. Translated, it gives CASSFGTAGNEQFF.

The rearrangement uses TRBV29-1 and TRBJ2-7; the D gene is possibly TRBD2 (7 bases). V was cut by 1 base and J by 0 bases, with 16 bases left in between. The CDR3 spans 16 residues. The germline V gene has CDR1 SQVTM and CDR2 ANQGSEA. The chain's CDR3 is CSVEGWGRERSYEQYF. CDR3 nucleotide sequence: TGCAGCGTTGAAGGCTGGGGGCGGGAGCGCTCCTACGAGCAGTACTTC.

This clonotype was recorded many times. This chain links TRBV5-1 with TRBJ1-2; no firm D call. V lost 4 bases, J lost 1 base, and 11 bases lay in between. The CDR3 contains 14 residues. In germline, CDR1 is SGHRS, CDR2 YFSETQ. CDR3 in amino acids: CASSPDTVNYGYTF. Here the CDR3 DNA reads TGCGCCAGCAGCCCGGATACCGTTAACTATGGCTACACCTTC.

This clonotype was picked up a small number of times. DNA for the CDR3: TGTGCCAGCAGTTTTTCGTATACTGAAGCTTTCTTT. Amino acids: CASSFSYTEAFF. The V gene is TRBV12-3 or TRBV12-4, the J gene TRBJ1-1, with no clear D. The CDR3 runs 12 residues. The germline V and J ends were trimmed by 3 bases and 5 bases, with 7 bases remaining between them.

A few counts support this clonotype. This chain connects TRBV5-6 to TRBJ2-7; no definite D call. V lost 1 base and J 1 base, leaving 9 bases between the germline ends. The germline V gene has CDR1 SGHDT and CDR2 YYEEEE. The CDR3 totals 14 residues. The CDR3 loop is CASSLSLGSYEQYF. CDR3 sequence (DNA): TGTGCCAGCAGCTTGTCTCTAGGGTCCTACGAGCAGTACTTC.

The V call is TRBV27, the J call TRBJ1-5; no reliable D call. The CDR3 loop spans 19 amino acids. V dropped 4 bases and J dropped 0 bases, with 22 bases sitting between them. Germline-derived CDR1 and CDR2 are MNHEY and SMNVEV (reference sequence). CDR3 region: CASSSAPFWEGYSNQPQHF. DNA of the CDR3: TGTGCCAGCAGTTCAGCTCCCTTCTGGGAGGGTTATAGCAATCAGCCCCAGCATTTT.